Below are 23 T cell receptor beta chains sequenced from a single sample in a study of blood T cells in healthy people across ages. Sample-barcoded 5' priming and a J-beta primer mix drove a second PCR of about 6 to 12 cycles. TCRdb ran MiXCR on the 5' RACE reads and lists one entry per CDR3 protein. Of 1.2 million to 1.5 million distinct CDR3 sequences listed, approximately 42% are singletons. Sequenced material: blood. Receptors originate from a woman aged 18-30 years in good health.

This chain joins TRBV19 and TRBJ1-1; no definite D call. V was clipped by 3 bases and J by 1 base, with 6 bases between them. The CDR3 sequence is 13 residues long. Germline CDR1 LNHDA, CDR2 SQIVND (reference sequence). The CDR3, as DNA: TGTGCCAGTAGTATTCGTCGGAACACTGAAGCTTTCTTT. Its translation is CASSIRRNTEAFF.

This rearrangement joins TRBV6-6 to TRBJ1-2; D is unclear. The CDR3 runs 15 residues. Per the germline V gene, CDR1 is MNHNY and CDR2 is SVGAGI (reference sequence). V gave up 0 bases and J gave up 5 bases, with 13 bases separating them. The CDR3 protein is CASSYSPGMGYGYTF. CDR3 nucleotides: TGTGCCAGCAGTTACTCACCGGGGATGGGATATGGCTACACCTTC.

The chain couples TRBV5-1 to TRBJ1-5, with 9 bases matching TRBD1. Germline V gene sequence: CDR1 SGHRS, CDR2 YFSETQ. This CDR3 has 14 residues. The trim removed 4 bases at V and 6 bases at J, leaving 5 bases unmatched. The CDR3 nucleotides are TGCGCCAGCAGCACTGGGACAGGGCGTCAGCCCCAGCATTTT. As protein: CASSTGTGRQPQHF.

V usage is TRBV20-1 and J usage is TRBJ2-3, with a possible D match to TRBD2 (6 bases). The CDR3 spans 15 residues. Germline V gene lookup returns CDR1 DFQATT and CDR2 SNEGSKA (reference sequence). V was cut by 5 bases and J by 0 bases, with 15 bases left in between. CDR3 nucleotides: TGCAGTGCTCGTGGAGTAGCGGCTAGCACAGATACGCAGTATTTT. As protein: CSARGVAASTDTQYF.

The chain combines TRBV10-2 with TRBJ2-5; 8 bases match TRBD1. The last part of the DNA fits TRBJ2-7 better; the J call may be wrong. CDR3 length: 16 amino acids. Germline V lookup: CDR1 WSHSY, CDR2 SAAADI. The CDR3 DNA sequence: TGCGCCAGCAGCAGGACAGGGACCGACCTTCTCTACGAGCAGTACTTC. This codes for CASSRTGTDLLYEQYF.

This clonotype was observed a few times. The chain carries TRBV20-1 and TRBJ2-5; D is possibly TRBD2 (6 bases). V was trimmed by 2 bases and J by 6 bases, leaving 31 bases between them. The CDR3 consists of 19 residues. Germline V gene sequence: CDR1 DFQATT, CDR2 SNEGSKA (reference sequence). The CDR3 DNA reads as TGCAGTGCTAGATCTCGGGTGGGGGGTAAGACGACGGAATCGAAGACCCAGTACTTC. Translating gives CSARSRVGGKTTESKTQYF.

This chain uses TRBV5-1 with TRBJ2-1; TRBD1 is a possible D gene (6 bases). The last part of the DNA fits TRBJ2-7 better; the J call may be wrong. The CDR3 consists of 15 residues. The germline V gene has CDR1 SGHRS and CDR2 YFSETQ. CDR3 protein: CASSSRDTSYNEQYF. The CDR3 coding sequence is TGCGCCAGCAGCTCCCGGGACACTTCCTACAATGAGCAGTACTTC.

The V call is TRBV9, the J call TRBJ2-3; tentatively, D is TRBD2 (6 bases). Germline V gene sequence: CDR1 SGDLS, CDR2 YYNGEE. The CDR3 contains 15 residues. V lost 3 bases and J 3 bases, leaving 14 bases between the germline ends. CDR3 residues: CASSGVGGHTDTQYF. The CDR3 bases are TGTGCCAGCAGCGGGGTGGGAGGACATACAGATACGCAGTATTTT.

Comments on this clonotype: One base away lies a much larger clone, so this may be a sequencing read error. The V call is TRBV30, the J call TRBJ1-1; unclear D gene. The CDR3 totals 11 residues. Germline loops: CDR1 GTSNPN, CDR2 SVGIG (reference sequence). The CDR3 sequence: CARSRAPEAFF. The CDR3 DNA reads TGTGCCCGGAGCCGCGCCCCTGAAGCTTTCTTT.

The V call is TRBV9, the J call TRBJ2-5, with 8 bases that match TRBD2. V was clipped by 6 bases and J by 7 bases; unmatched bases: 5. CDR1 and CDR2 from the germline V gene are SGDLS and YYNGEE. The CDR3 spans 12 residues. The CDR3, as DNA: TGTGCCAGCAATAGCGGGGATGGGACCCAGTACTTC. This encodes CASNSGDGTQYF.

Only a few counts were recorded for this clonotype. V is TRBV4-1 and J is TRBJ1-1; tentatively, D is TRBD1 (6 bases). Germline lookup yields CDR1 MGHRA and CDR2 YSYEKL. V was pared by 2 bases and J by 1 base, with 14 bases between. The CDR3 loop spans 16 amino acids. CDR3 sequence reads: CASSQNRDAWNTEAFF. DNA for the CDR3: TGCGCCAGCAGCCAAAACAGGGATGCTTGGAACACTGAAGCTTTCTTT.

This clonotype was seen more than once but under ten times. This could be a read error, since a much larger clone is one nucleotide away. The V call is TRBV18, the J call TRBJ2-5, with TRBD2 matching over 14 bases. The CDR3 consists of 15 residues. Trimming cost V 5 bases and J 11 bases; bases outside gene matches: 10. Germline loops: CDR1 KGHSH, CDR2 LQKENI. The CDR3 is CASSTGLAGDNEQYF. The CDR3 region has the DNA TGTGCCAGCTCAACGGGACTAGCGGGGGACAATGAGCAGTACTTC.

With regard to this clonotype: One end of the junction fails to match germline, which may point to a read error. The chain uses TRBV28 and TRBJ2-3, with TRBD1 as a possible D gene (6 bases). The CDR3 sequence is 12 residues long. The V gene's germline CDR1 is MDHEN and CDR2 SYDVKM. The CDR3 spells CAGSSTGTSGYF. In DNA form, the CDR3 reads TGTGCCGGCAGTTCAACCGGGACAAGCGGGTATTTT.

A remark on this clonotype: An end of the junction does not agree with germline; a read error may underlie this. This chain joins TRBV29-1 and TRBJ2-3; D may be TRBD1 (6 bases). CDR1 is SQVTM, CDR2 ANQGSEA, per germline. There are 13 residues in the CDR3. CDR3 sequence reads: CSVRGTITDAQYF. For the CDR3, the DNA is TGCAGCGTGAGGGGGACAATCACAGATGCGCAGTATTTT.

The chain has TRBV5-1 and TRBJ2-3; TRBD1 aligns across 7 bases. Germline CDR1 SGHRS, CDR2 YFSETQ. The CDR3 consists of 14 residues. Trimming at V came to 6 bases and at J to 1 base, leaving 5 bases not matched to a gene. Here the CDR3 DNA reads TGCGCCAGCACGACAGGGTGGGGCACAGATACGCAGTATTTT. This sequence encodes CASTTGWGTDTQYF.

The chain employs TRBV30 and TRBJ1-2, with 7 bases identical to TRBD1. The CDR3 sequence is 13 residues long. Looked up from germline, CDR1 is GTSNPN and CDR2 is SVGIG (reference sequence). Trimming cost V 5 bases and J 2 bases; bases outside gene matches: 5. CDR3 in DNA: TGTGCCTGGGGATTGGGACAGAACTATGGCTACACCTTC. It encodes CAWGLGQNYGYTF.

This chain connects TRBV7-3 to TRBJ2-7; tentative D call: TRBD2 (7 bases). Trimming shortened V by 5 bases and J by 4 bases, and 18 bases separated the two germline ends. Germline V lookup: CDR1 SGHTA, CDR2 FQGTGA. CDR3 size: 15 residues. CDR3 sequence (DNA): TGTGCCAGCAGCGGGAGGCGGGGGCAACCATACGAGCAGTACTTC. Translation: CASSGRRGQPYEQYF. Full variable domain (rest looked up from reference TRBV7-3 and TRBJ2-7): GAGVSQTPSNKVTEKGKYVELRCDPISGHTALYWYRQSLGQGPEFLIYFQGTGAADDSGLPNDRFFAVRPEGSVSTLKIQRTERGDSAVYLCASSGRRGQPYEQYFGPGTRLTVT.

This chain joins TRBV3-1 and TRBJ2-5; D is uncertain. The CDR3 is made up of 12 amino acids. V was pared by 2 bases and J by 11 bases, with 12 bases between. Germline V gene sequence: CDR1 LGHDT, CDR2 YNNKEL (reference sequence). The CDR3 DNA sequence: TGTGCCAGCAGCCAAACGGATCGTGAGCAGTACTTC. Translating it yields CASSQTDREQYF.

This clonotype was counted at least ten times. The CDR3 DNA sequence: TGTGCCAGCAGCTTAGCGGGCAGGTTTGCCGGACAGCCCCAGCATTTT. This sequence encodes CASSLAGRFAGQPQHF. The chain joins TRBV7-9 to TRBJ1-5, with unresolved D. The V gene's germline CDR1 is SEHNR and CDR2 FQNEAQ (reference sequence). This CDR3 has 16 residues. V lost 0 bases and J 7 bases, leaving 16 bases between the germline ends.

This clonotype appeared once. This sequence joins TRBV12-3 or TRBV12-4 and TRBJ1-2; D gene ambiguous. The CDR3 spans 11 residues. With 5 bases removed from V and 8 bases from J, the gap between germline ends came to 9 bases. CDR3 amino acids: CASSKRGGYTF. DNA of the CDR3: TGTGCCAGCAGTAAGCGAGGGGGCTACACCTTC.

This clonotype was observed a handful of times. The rearrangement links TRBV27 to TRBJ2-5, with D possibly being TRBD2 (6 bases). The assigned J gene may be wrong: the sequence end matches TRBJ2-7 better. The germline V gene encodes CDR1 MNHEY and CDR2 SMNVEV (reference sequence). This CDR3 comprises 13 residues. The CDR3 loop reads CASSVGGFYEQYF. The CDR3 coding sequence is TGTGCCAGCAGTGTGGGGGGTTTCTACGAGCAGTACTTC.

The chain combines TRBV6-1 with TRBJ2-7, with 7 bases that match TRBD2. This CDR3 region has 16 residues. Germline V CDR1 and CDR2: MNHNS, SASEGT. With V trimmed by 6 bases and J by 7 bases, 18 bases remained unmatched. The CDR3 spells CASRLTGSGSYNEQYF. Here the CDR3 DNA reads TGTGCCAGCAGACTAACGGGTAGCGGGTCCTACAATGAGCAGTACTTC.

This clonotype was seen a handful of times. The CDR3 loop is CATRAPPGEQYF. The DNA of the CDR3 is TGTGCCACCAGGGCACCCCCTGGCGAGCAGTACTTC. This chain uses TRBV24-1 with TRBJ2-5, with D hard to call. The J call is uncertain, as TRBJ2-7 better fits the DNA end. CDR3 length equals 12 residues. The germline CDR1 and CDR2 sequences are KGHDR and SFDVKD.